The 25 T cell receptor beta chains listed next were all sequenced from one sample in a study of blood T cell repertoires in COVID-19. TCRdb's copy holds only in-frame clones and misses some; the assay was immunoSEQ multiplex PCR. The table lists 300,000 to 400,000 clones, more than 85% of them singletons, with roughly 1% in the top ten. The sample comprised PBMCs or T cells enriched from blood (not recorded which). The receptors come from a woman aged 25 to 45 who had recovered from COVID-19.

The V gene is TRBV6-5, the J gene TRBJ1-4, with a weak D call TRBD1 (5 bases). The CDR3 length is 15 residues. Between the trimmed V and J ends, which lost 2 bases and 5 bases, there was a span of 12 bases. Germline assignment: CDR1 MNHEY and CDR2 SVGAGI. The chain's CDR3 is CASSYGGRSNEKLFF. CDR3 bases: TGTGCCAGCAGTTACGGGGGGAGGAGCAATGAAAAACTGTTTTTT.

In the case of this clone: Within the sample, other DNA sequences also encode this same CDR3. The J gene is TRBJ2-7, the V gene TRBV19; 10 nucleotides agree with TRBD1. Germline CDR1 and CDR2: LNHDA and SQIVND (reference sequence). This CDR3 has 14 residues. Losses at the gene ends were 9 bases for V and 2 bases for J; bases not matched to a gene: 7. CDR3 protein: CASQAGTGAYEQYF. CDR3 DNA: TGTGCCAGCCAAGCCGGGACAGGGGCCTACGAGCAGTACTTC.

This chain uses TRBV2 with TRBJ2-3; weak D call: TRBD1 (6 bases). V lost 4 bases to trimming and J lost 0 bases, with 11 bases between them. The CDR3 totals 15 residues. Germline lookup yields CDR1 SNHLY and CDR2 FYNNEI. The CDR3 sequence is CASSARGASTDTQYF. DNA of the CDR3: TGTGCCAGCAGTGCCAGGGGCGCTAGCACAGATACGCAGTATTTT.

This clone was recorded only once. The CDR3 protein is CATSRDQGDQETQYF. In DNA, the CDR3 is TGTGCCACCAGCAGAGATCAGGGGGACCAAGAGACCCAGTACTTC. This sequence joins TRBV15 and TRBJ2-5; TRBD1 matches 7 bases. The CDR3 is 15 amino acids. Germline CDR1 and CDR2: LNHNV and YYDKDF (reference sequence). V trimming: 0 bases; J trimming: 0 bases; junction bases outside the gene matches: 1.

In DNA form, the CDR3 reads TGCGCCAGCAGTTCGACTAGCGGGGACACAGATACGCAGTATTTT. Protein product: CASSSTSGDTDTQYF. The rearrangement links TRBV10-2 to TRBJ2-3; 11 positions agree with TRBD2. Losses at the gene ends were 5 bases for V and 2 bases for J; bases not matched to a gene: 3. The length of the CDR3 is 15 residues. CDR1 and CDR2 (germline): WSHSY, SAAADI.

CDR3 in amino acids: CAWSVQGARSYEQYF. The DNA for the CDR3 is TGTGCCTGGAGTGTCCAGGGGGCGAGATCCTACGAGCAGTACTTC. The V and J genes are TRBV30 and TRBJ2-7; 8 nucleotides line up with TRBD1. The CDR3 has 15 residues. Germline V CDR1 and CDR2: GTSNPN, SVGIG (reference sequence). J was trimmed by 1 base and V by 0 bases; bases with no gene match: 5.

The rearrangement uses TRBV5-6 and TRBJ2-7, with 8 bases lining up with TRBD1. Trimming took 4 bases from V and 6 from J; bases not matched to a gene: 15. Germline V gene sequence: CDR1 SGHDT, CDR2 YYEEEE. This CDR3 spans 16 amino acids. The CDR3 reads CASSISGQGTSREQYF. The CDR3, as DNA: TGTGCCAGCAGCATCTCTGGACAGGGAACATCTCGCGAGCAGTACTTC. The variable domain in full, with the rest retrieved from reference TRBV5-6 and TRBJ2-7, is DAGVTQSPTHLIKTRGQQVTLRCSPKSGHDTVSWYQQALGQGPQFIFQYYEEEERQRGNFPDRFSGHQFPNYSSELNVNALLLGDSALYLCASSISGQGTSREQYFGPGTRLTVT.

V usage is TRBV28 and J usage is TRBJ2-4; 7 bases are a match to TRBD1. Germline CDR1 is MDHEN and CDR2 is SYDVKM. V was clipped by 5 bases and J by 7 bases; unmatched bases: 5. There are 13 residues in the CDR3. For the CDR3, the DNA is TGTGCCAGCAGTCCGGACAGGCGGAACATTCAGTACTTC. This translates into CASSPDRRNIQYF. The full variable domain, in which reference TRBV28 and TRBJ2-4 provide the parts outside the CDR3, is DVKVTQSSRYLVKRTGEKVFLECVQDMDHENMFWYRQDPGLGLRLIYFSYDVKMKEKGDIPEGYSVSREKKERFSLILESASTNQTSMYLCASSPDRRNIQYFGAGTRLSVL.

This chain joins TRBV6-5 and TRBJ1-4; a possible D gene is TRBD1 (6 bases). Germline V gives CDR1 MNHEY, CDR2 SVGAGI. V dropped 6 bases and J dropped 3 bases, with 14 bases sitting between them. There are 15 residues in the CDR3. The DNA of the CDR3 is TGTGCCAGCAGCAAACAGGGAGAAGCTAATGAAAAACTGTTTTTT. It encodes CASSKQGEANEKLFF.

This chain's CDR3 is CASSEMTGGNTDTQYF. Written as DNA, the CDR3 is TGCGCCAGCAGTGAGATGACAGGGGGGAACACAGATACGCAGTATTTT. The J gene is TRBJ2-3, the V gene TRBV10-1; 9 bases fit TRBD1. The CDR3 has 16 amino acids. V shed 2 bases and J 2 bases; nucleotides not matched to a gene: 5. Germline lookup yields CDR1 WNHNN and CDR2 SYGVQD (reference sequence).

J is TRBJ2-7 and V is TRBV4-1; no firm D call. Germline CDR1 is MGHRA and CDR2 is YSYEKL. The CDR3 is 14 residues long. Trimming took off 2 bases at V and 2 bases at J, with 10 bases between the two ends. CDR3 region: CASSQSDGAYEQYF. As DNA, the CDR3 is TGCGCCAGCAGCCAATCAGACGGAGCCTACGAGCAGTACTTC.

For the CDR3, the DNA is TGTGCCAGCAGCGTAGGTCCCGCAGACTATGGCTACACCTTC. This sequence encodes CASSVGPADYGYTF. The chain links TRBV9 to TRBJ1-2; D ambiguous. Trimming took off 0 bases at V and 3 bases at J, with 9 bases between the two ends. Germline CDR1 and CDR2: SGDLS and YYNGEE. The CDR3 contains 14 residues.

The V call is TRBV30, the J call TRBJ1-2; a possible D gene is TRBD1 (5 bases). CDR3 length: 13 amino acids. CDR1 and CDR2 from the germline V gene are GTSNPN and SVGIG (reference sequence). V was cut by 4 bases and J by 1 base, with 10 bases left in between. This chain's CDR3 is CAWNGGDNYGYTF. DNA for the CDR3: TGTGCCTGGAACGGAGGGGATAACTATGGCTACACCTTC.

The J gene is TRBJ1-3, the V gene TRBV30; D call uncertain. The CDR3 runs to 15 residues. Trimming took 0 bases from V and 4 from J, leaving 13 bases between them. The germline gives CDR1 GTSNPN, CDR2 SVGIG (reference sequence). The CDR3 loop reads CAWSVPSRLGNTIYF. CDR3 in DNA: TGTGCCTGGAGTGTACCTTCCAGGTTGGGAAACACCATATATTTT.

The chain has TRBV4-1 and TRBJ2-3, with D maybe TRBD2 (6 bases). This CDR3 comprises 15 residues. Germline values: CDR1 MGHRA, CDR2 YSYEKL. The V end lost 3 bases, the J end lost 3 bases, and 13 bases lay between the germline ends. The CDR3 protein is CASSQQQGLTDTQYF. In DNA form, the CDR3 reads TGCGCCAGCAGCCAGCAGCAGGGACTTACAGATACGCAGTATTTT.

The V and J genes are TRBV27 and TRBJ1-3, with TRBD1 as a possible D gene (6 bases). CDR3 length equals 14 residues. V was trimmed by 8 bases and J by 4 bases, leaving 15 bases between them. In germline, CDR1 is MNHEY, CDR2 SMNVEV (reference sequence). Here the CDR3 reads CASRKGGGGNTIYF. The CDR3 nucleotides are TGTGCCAGCCGCAAGGGAGGGGGGGGAAACACCATATATTTT.

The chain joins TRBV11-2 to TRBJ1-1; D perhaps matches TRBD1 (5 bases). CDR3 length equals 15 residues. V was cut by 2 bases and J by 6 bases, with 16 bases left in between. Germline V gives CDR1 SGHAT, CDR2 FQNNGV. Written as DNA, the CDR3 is TGTGCCAGCAGCTTAATTCAGGGCGGGGAGCCTGAAGCTTTCTTT. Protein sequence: CASSLIQGGEPEAFF. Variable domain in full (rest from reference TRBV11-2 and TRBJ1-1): EAGVAQSPRYKIIEKRQSVAFWCNPISGHATLYWYQQILGQGPKLLIQFQNNGVVDDSQLPKDRFSAERLKGVDSTLKIQPAKLEDSAVYLCASSLIQGGEPEAFFGQGTRLTVV.

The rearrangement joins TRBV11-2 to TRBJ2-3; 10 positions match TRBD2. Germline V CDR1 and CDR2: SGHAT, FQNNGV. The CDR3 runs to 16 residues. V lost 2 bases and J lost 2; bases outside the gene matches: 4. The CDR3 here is CASSLYGTSDTDTQYF. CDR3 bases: TGTGCCAGCAGCTTATACGGGACTAGCGACACAGATACGCAGTATTTT.

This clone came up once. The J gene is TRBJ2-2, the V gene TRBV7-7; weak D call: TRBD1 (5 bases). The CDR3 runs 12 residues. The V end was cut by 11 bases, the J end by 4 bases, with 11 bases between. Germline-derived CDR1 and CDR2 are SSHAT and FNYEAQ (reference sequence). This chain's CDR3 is CACPGSTGELFF. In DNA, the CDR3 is TGTGCCTGCCCAGGGTCCACCGGGGAGCTGTTTTTT.

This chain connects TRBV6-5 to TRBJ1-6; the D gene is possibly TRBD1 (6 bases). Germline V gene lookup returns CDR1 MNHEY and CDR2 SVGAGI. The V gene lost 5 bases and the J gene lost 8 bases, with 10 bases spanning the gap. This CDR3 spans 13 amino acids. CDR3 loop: CASSLQGDSPLHF. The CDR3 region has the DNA TGTGCCAGCAGTCTACAGGGCGATTCACCCCTCCACTTT.

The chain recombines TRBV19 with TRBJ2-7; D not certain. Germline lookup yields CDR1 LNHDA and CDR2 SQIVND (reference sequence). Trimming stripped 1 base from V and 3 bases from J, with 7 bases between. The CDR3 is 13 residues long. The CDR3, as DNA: TGTGCCAGTAGTATAGGGTCAGACTACGAGCAGTACTTC. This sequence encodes CASSIGSDYEQYF.

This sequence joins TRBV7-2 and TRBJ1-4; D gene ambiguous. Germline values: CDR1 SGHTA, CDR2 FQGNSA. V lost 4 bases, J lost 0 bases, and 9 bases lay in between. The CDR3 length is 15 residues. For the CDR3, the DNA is TGTGCCAGCAGCTCCGACACTGCAACTAATGAAAAACTGTTTTTT. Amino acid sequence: CASSSDTATNEKLFF.

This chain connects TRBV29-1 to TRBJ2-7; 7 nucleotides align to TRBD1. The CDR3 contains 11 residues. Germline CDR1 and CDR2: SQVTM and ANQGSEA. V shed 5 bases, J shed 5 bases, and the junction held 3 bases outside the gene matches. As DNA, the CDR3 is TGCAGCGTTCACGACAGGGACGAGCAGTACTTC. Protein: CSVHDRDEQYF.

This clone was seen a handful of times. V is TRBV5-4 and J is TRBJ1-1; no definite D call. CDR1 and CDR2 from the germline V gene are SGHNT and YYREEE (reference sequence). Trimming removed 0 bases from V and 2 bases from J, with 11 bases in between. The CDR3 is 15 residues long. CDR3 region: CASSLDLGVNTEAFF. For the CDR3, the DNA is TGTGCCAGCAGCTTGGATTTGGGAGTTAACACTGAAGCTTTCTTT.

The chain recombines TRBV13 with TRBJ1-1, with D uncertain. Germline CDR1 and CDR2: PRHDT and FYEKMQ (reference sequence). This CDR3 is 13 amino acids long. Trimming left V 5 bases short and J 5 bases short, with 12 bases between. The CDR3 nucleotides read TGTGCCAGCAGCGGCCACGGGGATACTGAAGCTTTCTTT. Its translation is CASSGHGDTEAFF.